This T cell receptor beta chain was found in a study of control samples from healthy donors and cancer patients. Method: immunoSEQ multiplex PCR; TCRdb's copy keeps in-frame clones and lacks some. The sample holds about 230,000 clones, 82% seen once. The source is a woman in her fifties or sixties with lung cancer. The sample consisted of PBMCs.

The CDR3 sequence is CASNRDEGTGELFF. CDR3 coding DNA: TGCGCCAGCAATCGGGACGAAGGGACCGGGGAGCTGTTTTTT. The chain carries TRBV5-1 and TRBJ2-2; D assignment may be TRBD1 or TRBD2 (5 bases each). Trimming removed 6 bases from V and 5 bases from J, with 14 bases in between. Per the germline V gene, CDR1 is SGHRS and CDR2 is YFSETQ. This CDR3 comprises 14 residues.